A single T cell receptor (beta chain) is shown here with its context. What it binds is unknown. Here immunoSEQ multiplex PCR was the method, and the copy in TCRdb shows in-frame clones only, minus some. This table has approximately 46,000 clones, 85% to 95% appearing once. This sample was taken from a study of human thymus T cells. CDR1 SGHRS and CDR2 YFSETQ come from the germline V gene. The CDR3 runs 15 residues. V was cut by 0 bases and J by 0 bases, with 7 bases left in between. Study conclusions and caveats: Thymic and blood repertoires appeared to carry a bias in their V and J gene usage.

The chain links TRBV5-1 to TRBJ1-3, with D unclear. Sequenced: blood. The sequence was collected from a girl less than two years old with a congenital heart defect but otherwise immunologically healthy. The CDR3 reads CASSLGRASGNTIYF. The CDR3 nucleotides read TGCGCCAGCAGCTTGGGGAGGGCCTCTGGAAACACCATATATTTT.